This T cell receptor beta chain derives from a study of T cells in Graves' hyperthyroidism and ophthalmopathy. There were TCR beta CDR3 regions amplified from RNA transcripts. An initial round of RT-PCR targeting the TCR CDR3 relied on the HTBI primer set. Each CDR3 protein gets one entry after TCRdb re-called the multiplex PCR reads with MiXCR. The sample carries 350,000 to 400,000 distinct CDR3 sequences, more than 13% recorded once. V lost 2 bases and J lost 5, with 13 bases in between. This CDR3 is built from 14 residues. Germline values: CDR1 SGHAT, CDR2 FQNNGV. Turning to this clonotype: Its matching antigen is unknown. This clone may be a read error of a much larger clone one base away.

Calling Graves' hyperthyroidism stable meant ophthalmopathy did not progress within 18 months. General study points: Blood shared most expanded thyroid clonotypes above 0.001.

The receptor was isolated from a woman aged 25 to 39 with Graves' hyperthyroidism. Sequencing used blood. The J gene is TRBJ2-7, the V gene TRBV11-2, with D unclear. The CDR3 DNA reads TGTGCCAGCAGCTTAAACCGCGGTGTAGACGAGCAGTACTTC. Its protein product is CASSLNRGVDEQYF.